The 4 T cell receptor beta chains below were found in one sample sequenced in a study of blood T cell repertoires in COVID-19. Data came from immunoSEQ multiplex PCR; TCRdb stores just in-frame clones and leaves some out. This sample has some 260,000 clones, with roughly 88% found just once. Sequencing was carried out using peripheral blood. These receptors originate from a woman under 40 with acute or convalescent COVID-19.

The V call is TRBV12-2, the J call TRBJ2-2; the D call of TRBD2 is as the table states it, not checked on the DNA. TRBV12-2 is reported as a pseudogene. The CDR3 consists of 15 residues. In DNA, the CDR3 is TGTGCAAGTCGCTTGAGGACTGCGCACACCGGGGAGCTGTTTTTT. It codes for CASRLRTAHTGELFF.

This clone was observed once. This sequence joins TRBV6-5 and TRBJ1-1; 7 positions match TRBD1. V gave up 7 bases and J gave up 3 bases; unmatched junction bases: 5. The CDR3 spans 13 residues. The germline CDR1 and CDR2 sequences are MNHEY and SVGAGI. DNA for the CDR3: TGTGCCAGCAAACCGGACAGGCACACTGAAGCTTTCTTT. This gives the protein CASKPDRHTEAFF.

This clone appeared a few times. The chain is built from TRBV29-1 and TRBJ2-2; 12 positions match TRBD2. Looked up from germline, CDR1 is SQVTM and CDR2 is ANQGSEA. This CDR3 is built from 15 residues. J gave up 5 bases and V 4 bases, and 5 bases lay outside the gene matches. CDR3 bases: TGCAGCGTTGTCGGTCTAGCGGGAGGGACCGGGGAGCTGTTTTTT. The encoded protein is CSVVGLAGGTGELFF.

The chain is built from TRBV19 and TRBJ1-1; no firm D call. Trimming took off 3 bases at V and 4 bases at J, with 6 bases between the two ends. From germline, CDR1 is LNHDA and CDR2 SQIVND (reference sequence). This CDR3 is built from 12 residues. CDR3 amino acids: CASSIGSTEAFF. The CDR3 region has the DNA TGTGCCAGTAGTATCGGTAGCACTGAAGCTTTCTTT.